Presented here are 15 T cell receptor beta chains from one specimen sequenced in a study of T cells expressing NK-cell markers. TCRdb reprocessed the 5' RACE reads and stores each CDR3 protein as one record, lacking DNA. This table lists 350,000 to 400,000 distinct CDR3 sequences. The sample consisted of blood T cells: a sorted CD56 or NKG2C T cell subset, CD4+ or CD8+ T cells, or bulk PBMC T cells (not recorded which). The receptors were sampled from a woman aged 50 to 60 in good health.

This rearrangement joins TRBV12-5 to TRBJ2-1; TCRdb's D call, TRBD2, is unchecked because there is no DNA. Germline V gene data show CDR1 as LGHNT and CDR2 as FRNRAP. The CDR3 runs 12 residues. CDR3 in amino acids: CASGPPLGEQFF. The variable domain in full, completed from reference TRBV12-5 and TRBJ2-1, reads DARVTQTPRHKVTEMGQEVTMRCQPILGHNTVFWYRQTMMQGLELLAYFRNRAPLDDSGMPKDRFSAEMPDATLATLKIQPSEPRDSAVYFCASGPPLGEQFFGPGTRLTVL.

The J gene is TRBJ2-1, the V gene TRBV20-1; with no DNA, the TCRdb D assignment of TRBD2 cannot be verified. Germline CDR1 is DFQATT and CDR2 is SNEGSKA (reference sequence). The CDR3 totals 13 residues. CDR3 in amino acids: CSATSGRTYEQFF.

The gene calls are TRBV27 and TRBJ2-7; TCRdb indicates TRBD1, and absent DNA this call remains unverified. The CDR3 runs 12 residues. Germline V CDR1 and CDR2: MNHEY, SMNVEV (reference sequence). CDR3 residues: CASSSRVSEQYF.

CDR3: CASSSRLTGSYEQYF. The chain joins TRBV5-5 to TRBJ2-7; the TCRdb call, TRBD1, lacks DNA for checking. CDR1 and CDR2 from the germline V gene are SGHKS and YYEKEE (reference sequence). The length of the CDR3 is 15 residues.

The genes are TRBV6-5 and TRBJ2-2. Germline V CDR1 and CDR2: MNHEY, SVGAGI. This CDR3 contains 14 residues. CDR3 residues: CASSYQVDTGELFF.

This chain links TRBV24-1 with TRBJ2-1; TCRdb's D gene call, TRBD2, goes unchecked for lack of DNA. Germline loops: CDR1 KGHDR, CDR2 SFDVKD. CDR3 length equals 13 residues. The CDR3 region is CATRASGRHEQFF.

The chain employs TRBV29-1 and TRBJ2-3; checking the TCRdb D call of TRBD1 is not possible without DNA. The germline V gene encodes CDR1 SQVTM and CDR2 ANQGSEA. The CDR3 covers 12 residues. CDR3 loop: CSVVTGNGSQYF.

This chain links TRBV12-3 or TRBV12-4 with TRBJ2-7; the D call from TCRdb, TRBD1, cannot be confirmed without DNA. The CDR3 covers 13 residues. CDR3 protein: CASSLTVAYEQYF.

V gene TRBV29-1 combines with J gene TRBJ2-5. The CDR3 is 12 amino acids. From germline, CDR1 is SQVTM and CDR2 ANQGSEA. The CDR3 here is CSVKKGPETQYF.

The V and J genes are TRBV9 and TRBJ2-7; with no DNA, the TCRdb D assignment of TRBD1 cannot be verified. The length of the CDR3 is 15 residues. CDR1 SGDLS and CDR2 YYNGEE come from the germline V gene. The CDR3 sequence: CASSLRDSSSYEQYF.

CDR3 loop: CASSIRQGLLDEQFF. The rearrangement uses TRBV12-3 or TRBV12-4 and TRBJ2-1; the TRBD1 assignment by TCRdb is unverifiable without DNA. The CDR3 runs to 15 residues.

The gene calls are TRBV6-5 and TRBJ2-7; as DNA is missing, the TRBD2 call by TCRdb cannot be tested. This CDR3 contains 15 residues. Germline CDR1 and CDR2: MNHEY and SVGAGI. CDR3: CASSSSGSGSYEQYF.

This rearrangement joins TRBV5-1 to TRBJ2-2; lacking DNA, the TRBD1 call made by TCRdb goes unchecked. This CDR3 has 15 amino acids. Germline lookup yields CDR1 SGHRS and CDR2 YFSETQ. The CDR3 protein is CASSSRQGMVGELFF. The entire variable domain, with the rest obtained from reference TRBV5-1 and TRBJ2-2, is as follows: KAGVTQTPRYLIKTRGQQVTLSCSPISGHRSVSWYQQTPGQGLQFLFEYFSETQRNKGNFPGRFSGRQFSNSRSEMNVSTLELGDSALYLCASSSRQGMVGELFFGEGSRLTVL.

The chain combines TRBV4-1 with TRBJ2-1; no DNA is available, so the TRBD2 call from TCRdb remains unchecked. The CDR3 is made up of 16 amino acids. The germline CDR1 and CDR2 sequences are MGHRA and YSYEKL. The chain's CDR3 is CASSLLPPTGGGEQFF.

The chain links TRBV19 to TRBJ2-5; without DNA, the TCRdb call of TRBD2 cannot be checked. The CDR3 consists of 15 residues. Germline CDR1 reads LNHDA; CDR2 reads SQIVND (reference sequence). CDR3 sequence: CASSIGSGSWETQYF. The variable domain in full, completed from reference TRBV19 and TRBJ2-5, reads DGGITQSPKYLFRKEGQNVTLSCEQNLNHDAMYWYRQDPGQGLRLIYYSQIVNDFQKGDIAEGYSVSREKKESFPLTVTSAQKNPTAFYLCASSIGSGSWETQYFGPGTRLLVL.